The next 24 T cell receptor beta chains were all read from a single sample in a study of CD8 T cells in ankylosing spondylitis. TCRdb analysed the 5' RACE reads with MiXCR anew, one entry per CDR3 protein. The sample lists about 250,000 distinct CDR3 sequences, about 30% occurring once. The sequenced sample consisted of blood, either unsorted or a sorted T cell fraction (not recorded which). Receptors were obtained from a male donor with ankylosing spondylitis or in good health (not recorded which).

V usage is TRBV12-3 or TRBV12-4 and J usage is TRBJ1-1; D not resolved. The CDR3 runs 13 residues. V was shortened by 5 bases and J by 0 bases, with 7 bases between the two germline ends. CDR3 in amino acids: CASSEEMNTEAFF. In DNA, the CDR3 is TGTGCCAGCAGTGAAGAGATGAACACTGAAGCTTTCTTT.

The chain links TRBV7-6 to TRBJ2-1; D remains ambiguous. The V and J ends lost 3 bases and 8 bases respectively, with 11 bases between them. This CDR3 is 13 amino acids long. Germline lookup yields CDR1 SGHVS and CDR2 FNYEAQ. This chain's CDR3 is CASSFHLKDEQFF. The CDR3 DNA follows: TGTGCCAGCAGCTTTCACCTTAAGGATGAGCAGTTCTTC. The variable domain in full, with the rest retrieved from reference TRBV7-6 and TRBJ2-1, is GAGVSQSPRYKVTKRGQDVALRCDPISGHVSLYWYRQALGQGPEFLTYFNYEAQQDKSGLPNDRFSAERPEGSISTLTIQRTEQRDSAMYRCASSFHLKDEQFFGPGTRLTVL.

The CDR3 nucleotides are TGCGCCAGCAGCTCAGGACAGGGGACTGAAGCTTTCTTT. Encoded protein: CASSSGQGTEAFF. The chain employs TRBV5-1 and TRBJ1-1, with 9 bases identical to TRBD1. The CDR3 length is 13 residues. Trimming took 3 bases from V and 5 from J; bases not matched to a gene: 2. The germline V gene has CDR1 SGHRS and CDR2 YFSETQ.

This clonotype was detected only a few times. CDR3 DNA: TGTGCCAGCAGCCAAGGGGCGGGCCACTCCTACAATGAGCAGTTCTTC. Residues: CASSQGAGHSYNEQFF. V is TRBV4-2 and J is TRBJ2-1; possible D gene TRBD2, 5 bases. The CDR3 runs to 16 residues. V gave up 1 base and J gave up 0 bases, with 10 bases separating them. The germline V gene has CDR1 LGHNA and CDR2 YNFKEQ.

This clonotype was seen many times. The chain couples TRBV20-1 to TRBJ2-7; D is uncertain. The V gene lost 5 bases and the J gene lost 6 bases, with 14 bases spanning the gap. The length of the CDR3 is 12 residues. Germline CDR1 reads DFQATT; CDR2 reads SNEGSKA (reference sequence). CDR3 in DNA: TGCAGTGCTCCTGACGGACCTAGCGAGCAGTACTTC. This sequence encodes CSAPDGPSEQYF.

In its sample, this clonotype was seen a few times. The rearrangement uses TRBV7-9 and TRBJ2-7; 7 bases match TRBD1. V was clipped by 5 bases and J by 0 bases; unmatched bases: 10. Germline V lookup: CDR1 SEHNR, CDR2 FQNEAQ (reference sequence). This CDR3 spans 16 amino acids. The CDR3, as DNA: TGTGCCAGCAGCGCCTCGACAGGGTACGCCTCCTACGAGCAGTACTTC. It yields the protein CASSASTGYASYEQYF.

The chain combines TRBV24-1 with TRBJ1-2; D unclear. The CDR3 runs 13 residues. The germline CDR1 and CDR2 sequences are KGHDR and SFDVKD. V shed 3 bases and J shed 4 bases, with 8 bases lying between them. The CDR3 region has the DNA TGTGCCACCAGTGATAACCGGGTCTATGGCTACACCTTC. It specifies CATSDNRVYGYTF.

This clonotype came up many times. The chain employs TRBV29-1 and TRBJ2-5, with D unresolved. The CDR3 length is 13 residues. The V end was cut by 3 bases, the J end by 5 bases, with 13 bases between. Germline lookup yields CDR1 SQVTM and CDR2 ANQGSEA. CDR3 loop: CSVDISSRETQYF. Written as DNA, the CDR3 is TGCAGCGTTGATATTTCTAGTAGGGAGACCCAGTACTTC. Based on the CDR3 plus reference TRBV29-1 and TRBJ2-5, the full variable domain is SAVISQKPSRDICQRGTSLTIQCQVDSQVTMMFWYRQQPGQSLTLIATANQGSEATYESGFVIDKFPISRPNLTFSTLTVSNMSPEDSSIYLCSVDISSRETQYFGPGTRLLVL.

The chain carries TRBV7-2 and TRBJ2-7, with D tentatively TRBD1 (5 bases). CDR1 is SGHTA, CDR2 FQGNSA, per germline. V was trimmed by 4 bases and J by 2 bases, leaving 18 bases between them. CDR3 length: 16 residues. CDR3 in DNA: TGTGCCAGCAGCTCCCGCCTAGGGCAGGGCGCCTACGAGCAGTACTTC. It encodes CASSSRLGQGAYEQYF. Full variable domain (rest looked up from reference TRBV7-2 and TRBJ2-7): GAGVSQSPSNKVTEKGKDVELRCDPISGHTALYWYRQSLGQGLEFLIYFQGNSAPDKSGLPSDRFSAERTGGSVSTLTIQRTQQEDSAVYLCASSSRLGQGAYEQYFGPGTRLTVT.

This clonotype was picked up a small number of times. J is TRBJ1-2 and V is TRBV29-1, with TRBD1 matching 7 bases. Germline V lookup: CDR1 SQVTM, CDR2 ANQGSEA. CDR3 length: 14 amino acids. J gave up 2 bases and V 7 bases, and 10 bases lay outside the gene matches. The chain's CDR3 is CSATGTDSNYGYTF. CDR3 coding DNA: TGCAGCGCTACCGGGACAGATTCCAACTATGGCTACACCTTC.

This clonotype showed up just a few times. This chain uses TRBV20-1 with TRBJ2-1; tentatively, D is TRBD2 (6 bases). Germline values: CDR1 DFQATT, CDR2 SNEGSKA (reference sequence). There are 15 residues in the CDR3. Trimming took off 6 bases at V and 1 base at J, with 16 bases between the two ends. The CDR3 DNA sequence: TGCAGTGCGGCTTTCAGCGGGTCATCCTACAATGAGCAGTTCTTC. This encodes CSAAFSGSSYNEQFF.

There are a few counts of this clonotype. J is TRBJ2-1 and V is TRBV3-1; TRBD1 might be the D (6 bases). Trimming removed 3 bases at V and 6 bases at J, with 18 bases between. The CDR3 runs to 16 residues. Germline-derived CDR1 and CDR2 are LGHDT and YNNKEL (reference sequence). CDR3 region: CASSQDGHRVANEQFF. In nucleotides, the CDR3 is TGTGCCAGCAGCCAGGACGGACACAGGGTAGCCAATGAGCAGTTCTTC.

There are a few counts of this clonotype. This chain uses TRBV7-2 with TRBJ2-5, with TRBD1 as a possible D gene (5 bases). V was shortened by 6 bases and J by 1 base, with 9 bases between the two germline ends. Germline V gene data show CDR1 as SGHTA and CDR2 as FQGNSA. The CDR3 has 13 amino acids. The CDR3 here is CASRGRVQETQYF. CDR3 nucleotide sequence: TGTGCCAGCAGGGGCAGGGTCCAAGAGACCCAGTACTTC.

This clonotype was counted a few times. V and J are TRBV20-1 and TRBJ2-3; D possibly matches TRBD1 or TRBD2 (6 bases each). CDR1 is DFQATT, CDR2 SNEGSKA, per germline (reference sequence). The V gene lost 3 bases and the J gene lost 4 bases, with 14 bases spanning the gap. This CDR3 comprises 14 residues. The CDR3 region is CSARPGGLSDTQYF. The CDR3, as DNA: TGCAGTGCTAGGCCCGGGGGCCTCTCAGATACGCAGTATTTT.

The rearrangement links TRBV7-2 to TRBJ1-1; TRBD1 is a possible D gene (6 bases). Between the trimmed V and J ends, which lost 5 bases and 11 bases, there was a span of 18 bases. This CDR3 has 13 residues. CDR1 is SGHTA, CDR2 FQGNSA, per germline. CDR3 nucleotide sequence: TGTGCCAGCAGCCCTCGGACAGAAAGGAGGGCTTTCTTT. It codes for CASSPRTERRAFF.

V and J are TRBV20-1 and TRBJ2-7; TRBD1 matches 9 bases. Germline assignment: CDR1 DFQATT and CDR2 SNEGSKA (reference sequence). This CDR3 is built from 14 residues. V lost 4 bases, J lost 4 bases, and 8 bases stayed unmatched. Written as DNA, the CDR3 is TGCAGTGCTACACAGGGGGCTTCCGCTTACGAGCAGTACTTC. Residues: CSATQGASAYEQYF.

The chain joins TRBV12-3 or TRBV12-4 to TRBJ2-2, with a possible D match to TRBD2 (6 bases). The V end was cut by 4 bases, the J end by 2 bases, with 11 bases between. The CDR3 spans 15 residues. CDR3 DNA sequence: TGTGCCAGCAGTTCTGCGGGGCCCAACACCGGGGAGCTGTTTTTT. Protein sequence: CASSSAGPNTGELFF.

This clonotype turned up a few times. This chain connects TRBV20-1 to TRBJ2-5; maybe TRBD2 (5 bases). In germline, CDR1 is DFQATT, CDR2 SNEGSKA (reference sequence). Between the trimmed V and J ends, which lost 2 bases and 4 bases, there was a span of 11 bases. The length of the CDR3 is 13 residues. CDR3 sequence: CSARLARGETQYF. The DNA for the CDR3 is TGCAGTGCTAGACTCGCCCGGGGAGAGACCCAGTACTTC.

J is TRBJ1-2 and V is TRBV12-3 or TRBV12-4; possibly TRBD1 for D (5 bases). The germline V and J ends were trimmed by 7 bases and 6 bases, with 12 bases remaining between them. The CDR3 sequence is 12 residues long. The CDR3 bases are TGTGCCAGCACAGGGTTTTCGGATGGCTACACCTTC. Residues: CASTGFSDGYTF.

Only a few counts were recorded for this clonotype. The chain has TRBV7-6 and TRBJ2-1; D might be TRBD1 (6 bases). The CDR3 has 14 amino acids. Germline V lookup: CDR1 SGHVS, CDR2 FNYEAQ. V lost 5 bases, J lost 9 bases, and 17 bases lay in between. CDR3 protein: CASSLPGHRVEQFF. The CDR3, as DNA: TGTGCCAGCAGCCTCCCGGGACACCGAGTTGAGCAGTTCTTC.

The chain carries TRBV27 and TRBJ2-7; 10 bases are a match to TRBD1. This CDR3 spans 15 amino acids. Trimming cost V 8 bases and J 1 base; bases outside gene matches: 8. The germline CDR1 and CDR2 sequences are MNHEY and SMNVEV (reference sequence). CDR3 in amino acids: CASAIRDRGSYEQYF. The CDR3 region has the DNA TGTGCCAGCGCAATCCGGGACAGGGGATCCTACGAGCAGTACTTC.

The chain carries TRBV12-3 or TRBV12-4 and TRBJ2-1; weak D call: TRBD2 (7 bases). The CDR3 spans 14 residues. V lost 8 bases to trimming and J lost 0 bases, with 11 bases between them. Written as DNA, the CDR3 is TGTGCCAGCGGGGGCGGGAGCTCCTACAATGAGCAGTTCTTC. Its protein is CASGGGSSYNEQFF.

This clonotype was picked up a small number of times. The chain carries TRBV12-3 or TRBV12-4 and TRBJ2-1, with D perhaps TRBD1 or TRBD2 (5 bases each). V was cut by 3 bases and J by 8 bases, with 8 bases left in between. The CDR3 loop spans 12 amino acids. CDR3 nucleotides: TGTGCCAGCAGTTTGGGGGTCTATGAGCAGTTCTTC. It codes for CASSLGVYEQFF.

This clonotype occurred a few times. J is TRBJ2-2 and V is TRBV29-1; 8 bases match TRBD1. Germline trimming cut 2 bases from V and 2 bases from J; bases unmatched to any gene: 4. CDR3 length equals 15 residues. Germline CDR1 reads SQVTM; CDR2 reads ANQGSEA. Written as DNA, the CDR3 is TGCAGCGTTGAAAGGCAGGGGGCTAACACCGGGGAGCTGTTTTTT. Amino acid sequence: CSVERQGANTGELFF.